The 12 T cell receptor beta chains below all came from one sample that was sequenced in a study of T cell responses to AZD1222 COVID-19 vaccine. The table came from immunoSEQ multiplex PCR; TCRdb's copy has only in-frame clones and leaves some out. The sample lists roughly 270,000 clones, almost 95% seen once, with 0.55% in the top ten. The sample here was peripheral blood, taken 28 days after the second AZD1222 dose. The receptors were gathered from an adult who received the AZD1222 COVID-19 vaccine.

This clone has more than one count but fewer than ten. V is TRBV3-1 (or the pseudogene TRBV3-2) and J is TRBJ2-2; possibly TRBD1 for D (5 bases). From germline, CDR1 is LGHDT and CDR2 YNNKEL (reference sequence). V was trimmed by 4 bases and J by 0 bases, leaving 6 bases between them. This CDR3 has 14 amino acids. CDR3 DNA sequence: TGTGCCAGCAGCCCAGGGACGAACACCGGGGAGCTGTTTTTT. It yields the protein CASSPGTNTGELFF.

The chain employs TRBV12-3 or TRBV12-4 and TRBJ1-2; D possibly corresponds to TRBD1 (5 bases). The CDR3 length is 13 residues. Between the trimmed V and J ends, which lost 5 bases and 2 bases, there was a span of 9 bases. This CDR3 reads CASSIGTNYGYTF. The CDR3 DNA reads TGTGCCAGCAGTATCGGGACGAACTATGGCTACACCTTC.

The chain couples TRBV5-1 to TRBJ1-4; D gene ambiguous. Germline loops: CDR1 SGHRS, CDR2 YFSETQ. The CDR3 contains 14 residues. V gave up 3 bases and J gave up 0 bases, with 6 bases separating them. The CDR3 spells CASSSSSTNEKLFF. CDR3 nucleotide sequence: TGCGCCAGCAGCTCGTCCTCAACTAATGAAAAACTGTTTTTT.

This chain connects TRBV7-8 to TRBJ1-3; 7 positions match TRBD1. CDR3 size: 16 residues. V was pared by 4 bases and J by 3 bases, with 9 bases of the junction left unmatched. Looked up from germline, CDR1 is SGHVS and CDR2 is FQNEAQ. This CDR3 reads CASSSRYRGGGNTIYF. The CDR3, as DNA: TGTGCCAGCAGCTCCCGATACAGGGGAGGTGGAAACACCATATATTTT.

The chain uses TRBV3-1 (or the pseudogene TRBV3-2) and TRBJ2-1; D is uncertain. This CDR3 region has 13 residues. Germline V CDR1 and CDR2: LGHDT, YNNKEL (reference sequence). V lost 3 bases and J lost 6, with 9 bases in between. DNA of the CDR3: TGTGCCAGCAGCCAGAACGGCTTCAATGAGCAGTTCTTC. Its translation is CASSQNGFNEQFF.

This sequence joins TRBV10-3 and TRBJ2-1, with 7 bases fitting TRBD2. The germline gives CDR1 ENHRY, CDR2 SYGVKD. CDR3 length: 13 amino acids. Losses at the gene ends were 2 bases for V and 8 bases for J; bases not matched to a gene: 3. Here the CDR3 DNA reads TGTGCCATCAGTGAGGCGGGGGAGGATGAGCAGTTCTTC. Amino acids: CAISEAGEDEQFF.

V usage is TRBV11-3 and J usage is TRBJ2-7; D might be TRBD2 (6 bases). V lost 1 base and J 2 bases, leaving 15 bases between the germline ends. The germline gives CDR1 SGHNT, CDR2 YENEEA. The CDR3 contains 16 residues. CDR3 loop: CASSLGQSGSTYEQYF. The CDR3 DNA reads TGTGCCAGCAGCTTAGGGCAGTCCGGGAGCACCTACGAGCAGTACTTC.

V gene TRBV11-3 combines with J gene TRBJ2-1; 7 bases align to TRBD2. Germline CDR1 and CDR2: SGHNT and YENEEA. CDR3 size: 14 residues. V was pared by 5 bases and J by 7 bases, with 8 bases of the junction left unmatched. The CDR3 sequence: CASSPRGGGNEQFF. The CDR3 bases are TGTGCCAGCAGCCCCCGCGGGGGTGGGAATGAGCAGTTCTTC. The full variable domain, completed using reference TRBV11-3 and TRBJ2-1, is EAGVVQSPRYKIIEKKQPVAFWCNPISGHNTLYWYLQNLGQGPELLIRYENEEAVDDSQLPKDRFSAERLKGVDSTLKIQPAELGDSAVYLCASSPRGGGNEQFFGPGTRLTVL.

The V and J genes are TRBV4-3 and TRBJ1-3; D gene unclear. The length of the CDR3 is 15 residues. Germline V gives CDR1 LGHNA, CDR2 YSLEER. The ends were cut back, 6 bases at V and 1 base at J, with 13 bases in the middle. The CDR3 reads CASSESHRSGNTIYF. CDR3 bases: TGCGCCAGCAGTGAGTCACACAGATCTGGAAACACCATATATTTT.

V usage is TRBV28 and J usage is TRBJ1-5, with D unclear. The V end lost 5 bases, the J end lost 1 base, and 18 bases lay between the germline ends. The CDR3 spans 17 residues. The germline CDR1 and CDR2 sequences are MDHEN and SYDVKM. CDR3 DNA sequence: TGTGCCAGCAGTCTATCCCGCCTTCTATTAAGCAATCAGCCCCAGCATTTT. The encoded protein is CASSLSRLLLSNQPQHF.

The CDR3 sequence: CASSLGGGTDTQYF. The CDR3, as DNA: TGTGCCAGCAGCTTGGGGGGGGGCACAGATACGCAGTATTTT. The chain joins TRBV5-4 to TRBJ2-3; TRBD2 might be the D (6 bases). CDR1 is SGHNT, CDR2 YYREEE, per germline (reference sequence). There are 14 residues in the CDR3. V lost 0 bases and J lost 1, with 6 bases in between.

The chain joins TRBV4-1 to TRBJ1-6; 7 nucleotides line up with TRBD1. The CDR3 sequence is 17 residues long. Trimming removed 1 base from V and 10 bases from J; junction bases left unmatched: 13. The germline gives CDR1 MGHRA, CDR2 YSYEKL. DNA for the CDR3: TGCGCCAGCAGCCAAGTTCCTCCGACAGGGCGAGGATCACCCCTCCACTTT. Encoded protein: CASSQVPPTGRGSPLHF.